What follows are 20 T cell receptor beta chains derived from one specimen sequenced in a study of technical replicates of blood from a handful of donors listed by TCRdb under 2017. Library construction relied on the immunoSEQ multiplex PCR assay. Not all clones reach the TCRdb copy of this immuneACCESS table, which keeps in-frame sequences only. Checked studies attribute under half of the gap to unresolved V genes and leave the rest unexplained. The sample table lists tens of thousands of clones, nearly 99% of them with a count of one. Together, the top ten hold 0.2% to 0.25% of the sample. Sequencing was performed on T cells isolated from PBMCs. The receptors originated from a human donor in good health.

This chain uses TRBV9 with TRBJ1-5, with a tentative D call TRBD1 (6 bases). Trimming cost V 3 bases and J 0 bases, with 16 bases left between them. Germline V CDR1 and CDR2: SGDLS, YYNGEE. CDR3 length: 17 amino acids. Written as DNA, the CDR3 is TGTGCCAGCAGCGGATTTCAGGGGCTTTATAGCAATCAGCCCCAGCATTTT. Amino acid sequence: CASSGFQGLYSNQPQHF.

This clone was counted a single time. The CDR3 nucleotides are TGTGCCAGCATTACAGGGACCTATCAATTTAGCAATCAGCCCCAGCATTTT. Translating it yields CASITGTYQFSNQPQHF. The gene calls are TRBV4-2 and TRBJ1-5, with TRBD1 as a possible D gene (6 bases). Germline assignment: CDR1 LGHNA and CDR2 YNFKEQ. The CDR3 runs to 17 residues. Trimming took off 7 bases at V and 0 bases at J, with 19 bases between the two ends.

The V call is TRBV28, the J call TRBJ1-5; D might be TRBD1 (6 bases). V lost 6 bases and J 5 bases, leaving 14 bases between the germline ends. The CDR3 consists of 14 residues. Germline values: CDR1 MDHEN, CDR2 SYDVKM. This chain's CDR3 is CASRQTGSDQPQHF. In DNA form, the CDR3 reads TGTGCCAGCAGGCAAACAGGGTCTGATCAGCCCCAGCATTTT.

This rearrangement joins TRBV18 to TRBJ1-1; no clear D gene. The CDR3 length is 13 residues. Germline values: CDR1 KGHSH, CDR2 LQKENI. The germline V and J ends were trimmed by 1 base and 5 bases, with 8 bases remaining between them. The CDR3 here is CASSPLPSTEAFF. DNA for the CDR3: TGTGCCAGCTCACCACTCCCTAGTACTGAAGCTTTCTTT.

V is TRBV4-1 and J is TRBJ2-4, with 8 bases that match TRBD2. Germline assignment: CDR1 MGHRA and CDR2 YSYEKL. This CDR3 contains 15 residues. Germline trimming cut 2 bases from V and 8 bases from J; bases unmatched to any gene: 8. CDR3 in amino acids: CASSQIPGLVDIQYF. CDR3 coding DNA: TGCGCCAGCAGCCAAATACCGGGACTAGTAGACATTCAGTACTTC.

V and J are TRBV4-1 and TRBJ2-1, with a weak D call TRBD1 (6 bases). Looked up from germline, CDR1 is MGHRA and CDR2 is YSYEKL. Deletions cut 3 bases from V and 8 bases from J, with 17 bases between. The CDR3 runs to 15 residues. The CDR3 DNA sequence: TGCGCCAGCAGCCAGATGGACAGAGCTCTTTATGAGCAGTTCTTC. Its protein product is CASSQMDRALYEQFF.

This rearrangement joins TRBV4-2 to TRBJ2-7; 13 bases match TRBD2. CDR3 length: 17 amino acids. Germline V gene lookup returns CDR1 LGHNA and CDR2 YNFKEQ. J lost 5 bases, V lost 1 base, and 8 bases had no gene match. CDR3 sequence: CASSQALTGLAGDEQYF. In nucleotides, the CDR3 is TGTGCCAGCAGCCAAGCATTGACAGGACTAGCGGGAGACGAGCAGTACTTC.

V usage is TRBV11-2 and J usage is TRBJ2-7; D possibly corresponds to TRBD2 (6 bases). CDR1 SGHAT and CDR2 FQNNGV come from the germline V gene. V dropped 3 bases and J dropped 6 bases, with 12 bases sitting between them. This CDR3 comprises 13 residues. The CDR3 region has the DNA TGTGCCAGCAGCTTGGCGACTAGTATCGAGCAGTACTTC. Translating gives CASSLATSIEQYF.

This clone was seen once. This chain connects TRBV7-9 to TRBJ2-2, with 7 nucleotides matching TRBD1. Germline trimming cut 5 bases from V and 5 bases from J; bases unmatched to any gene: 17. CDR3 size: 18 residues. Per the germline V gene, CDR1 is SEHNR and CDR2 is FQNEAQ (reference sequence). The CDR3 DNA sequence: TGTGCCAGCAGCGTACCGGGACAGCCAAAAGACTTAACCGGGGAGCTGTTTTTT. It translates to CASSVPGQPKDLTGELFF.

The chain is built from TRBV19 and TRBJ2-5; tentative D call: TRBD1 (5 bases). The V end was cut by 7 bases, the J end by 5 bases, with 20 bases between. Germline V CDR1 and CDR2: LNHDA, SQIVND (reference sequence). The CDR3 loop spans 15 amino acids. The CDR3, as DNA: TGTGCCAGTATGCCTTTTGTTGGGGCGCCGGAGACCCAGTACTTC. Its translation: CASMPFVGAPETQYF.

The chain recombines TRBV18 with TRBJ2-7; 8 nucleotides line up with TRBD1. Germline trimming cut 1 base from V and 3 bases from J; bases unmatched to any gene: 5. Germline V gene data show CDR1 as KGHSH and CDR2 as LQKENI. CDR3 length: 15 residues. CDR3 region: CASSPRQGINYEQYF. CDR3 DNA: TGTGCCAGCTCACCACGACAGGGGATAAACTACGAGCAGTACTTC. The full variable domain, with the rest looked up from reference TRBV18 and TRBJ2-7, is NAGVMQNPRHLVRRRGQEARLRCSPMKGHSHVYWYRQLPEEGLKFMVYLQKENIIDESGMPKERFSAEFPKEGPSILRIQQVVRGDSAAYFCASSPRQGINYEQYFGPGTRLTVT.

This clone occurred once. The rearrangement links TRBV2 to TRBJ2-3; 9 bases fit TRBD2. CDR1 and CDR2 from the germline V gene are SNHLY and FYNNEI. Losses at the gene ends were 8 bases for V and 6 bases for J; bases not matched to a gene: 9. The length of the CDR3 is 14 residues. The CDR3 DNA reads TGTGCCAGCCCTACGCGGGAGGGCCCGGATACGCAGTATTTT. It translates to CASPTREGPDTQYF.

This clone was seen only once. The CDR3 nucleotides are TGCGCCAGCAGCCCCCTTCCGGGGGGCGTTGGCACCGGGGAGCTGTTTTTT. Encoded protein: CASSPLPGGVGTGELFF. The V and J genes are TRBV5-1 and TRBJ2-2; D possibly corresponds to TRBD2 (7 bases). The germline gives CDR1 SGHRS, CDR2 YFSETQ. V lost 4 bases and J 4 bases, leaving 20 bases between the germline ends. CDR3 length equals 17 residues.

The rearrangement links TRBV4-3 to TRBJ1-1; D gene uncertain. The CDR3 is made up of 12 amino acids. V was pared by 3 bases and J by 11 bases, with 13 bases between. Germline V lookup: CDR1 LGHNA, CDR2 YSLEER. The CDR3 region has the DNA TGCGCCAGCAGCCACCTAGGTAGGCAGGCTTTCTTT. Its protein product is CASSHLGRQAFF.

CDR3 DNA: TGTGCCAGCAGCCTAGGACAGTACCAGGCAAACACCTTC. It translates to CASSLGQYQANTF. V and J are TRBV7-9 and TRBJ1-2, with D possibly TRBD1 on 6 matching bases. The CDR3 is made up of 13 amino acids. With 5 bases removed from V and 12 bases from J, the gap between germline ends came to 19 bases. Germline V gene lookup returns CDR1 SEHNR and CDR2 FQNEAQ (reference sequence).

The chain couples TRBV10-3 to TRBJ2-3, with 14 nucleotides matching TRBD2. This CDR3 spans 16 amino acids. The germline V gene encodes CDR1 ENHRY and CDR2 SYGVKD. Germline trimming cut 6 bases from V and 3 bases from J; bases unmatched to any gene: 5. CDR3 sequence (DNA): TGTGCCATCAGCGAGGGACTAGCGGGAGTAACAGATACGCAGTATTTT. It codes for CAISEGLAGVTDTQYF.

The rearrangement uses TRBV5-1 and TRBJ1-5; 8 bases match TRBD1. The CDR3 has 15 residues. Losses at the gene ends were 2 bases for V and 7 bases for J; bases not matched to a gene: 8. Germline V gene data show CDR1 as SGHRS and CDR2 as YFSETQ. CDR3 loop: CASSLNGQGIQPQHF. For the CDR3, the DNA is TGCGCCAGCAGCTTAAACGGACAGGGCATACAGCCCCAGCATTTT.

The J gene is TRBJ1-3, the V gene TRBV15; D perhaps matches TRBD1 (6 bases). The CDR3 is 13 amino acids. Germline V lookup: CDR1 LNHNV, CDR2 YYDKDF (reference sequence). V gave up 8 bases and J gave up 4 bases, with 12 bases separating them. The CDR3 sequence: CATGDRLGNTIYF. The CDR3 nucleotides are TGTGCCACCGGTGACAGGCTCGGAAACACCATATATTTT.

The chain employs TRBV11-2 and TRBJ2-7, with no clear D. This CDR3 spans 13 amino acids. Trimming removed 2 bases at V and 3 bases at J, with 8 bases between. Germline V gene sequence: CDR1 SGHAT, CDR2 FQNNGV. CDR3 sequence (DNA): TGTGCCAGCAGCTTAATCAGAAGCTACGAGCAGTACTTC. Its translation is CASSLIRSYEQYF.

This clone was found once. The chain couples TRBV6-1 to TRBJ1-1; D is unclear. There are 12 residues in the CDR3. Germline values: CDR1 MNHNS, CDR2 SASEGT. V was cut by 5 bases and J by 6 bases, with 10 bases left in between. Here the CDR3 DNA reads TGTGCCAGCAGTCCCTCACGGGCTGAAGCTTTCTTT. Protein sequence: CASSPSRAEAFF.